The 2 T cell receptor beta chains presented below share a single source sample, sequenced in a study of shared clonotypes between healthy human individuals. Here immunoSEQ multiplex PCR was the method, and the copy in TCRdb shows in-frame clones only, minus some. This sample has tens of thousands of clones, with about 63% found just once. Sequencing was done on a sample of memory CD8+ T cells sorted from blood. Subset here: CD45RO+ cells pooled with CCR7-negative TemRA cells. The receptors originated from a man aged 25-40 years in good health.

The table lists this clone with many counts. Other DNA sequences in this sample translate to the same CDR3. This chain links TRBV5-8 with TRBJ2-7; D is unclear. This CDR3 has 16 amino acids. Trimming removed 4 bases from V and 0 bases from J, with 17 bases in between. From germline, CDR1 is SGHTS and CDR2 YDEGEE. In DNA form, the CDR3 reads TGTGCCAGCAGCCCGAGAAGCCCCCGGATCTCCTACGAGCAGTACTTC. This encodes CASSPRSPRISYEQYF.

The chain joins TRBV7-2 to TRBJ2-5; D gene ambiguous. This CDR3 spans 13 amino acids. V lost 1 base and J 2 bases, leaving 5 bases between the germline ends. CDR1 is SGHTA, CDR2 FQGNSA, per germline. The CDR3 loop reads CASSLVGQETQYF. The DNA for the CDR3 is TGTGCCAGCAGCTTAGTGGGGCAAGAGACCCAGTACTTC.